This paragraph covers one T cell receptor beta chain sequence. The data are from a study of blood T cell repertoires in COVID-19. Study at large: There were acute and convalescent COVID-19 samples, and they came from the United States, Italy and Spain.

The CDR3 has 14 amino acids. Germline CDR1 is SGHTA and CDR2 is FQGNSA. Losses at the gene ends were 1 base for V and 4 bases for J; bases not matched to a gene: 3. Clones were sequenced by immunoSEQ multiplex PCR, and TCRdb holds only the in-frame ones, with some missing. Among hundreds of thousands of clones listed, roughly 90% were seen once. The source is a woman aged 45-65 years with active or convalescent COVID-19. Sequencing was carried out using peripheral blood. The chain couples TRBV7-2 to TRBJ2-5; the match to TRBD2 covers 7 bases. CDR3 sequence reads: CASSLGLASETQYF. Written as DNA, the CDR3 is TGTGCCAGCAGCTTAGGACTAGCTTCAGAGACCCAGTACTTC.